This T cell receptor (beta chain) was identified in a study of early T cells in non-severe SARS-CoV-2 infection. A word on this clonotype: Its specificity is unknown.

Researchers attached unique molecular identifiers to individual cDNA molecules. TCRdb reprocessed the 5' RACE reads with MiXCR, giving one entry per CDR3 protein. This table has under 30,000 distinct CDR3 sequences, 5.5% appearing once. Broader study findings: There was a bias toward anti-spike CD8 responses in VDJdb matching, which missed private and CD4 specificities.

V was pared by 6 bases and J by 7 bases, with 7 bases of the junction left unmatched. Germline CDR1 SGHTA, CDR2 FQGNSA. CDR3 length equals 13 residues. What was sequenced was whole blood. V gene TRBV7-2 combines with J gene TRBJ1-1; TRBD1 matches at 8 bases. The clonotype was recovered from an adult who was a healthcare worker with PCR-confirmed SARS-CoV-2 infection or an uninfected control (not recorded which). This CDR3 is CASRAGGAGEAFF. The CDR3 DNA reads as TGTGCCAGCAGGGCAGGGGGCGCGGGTGAAGCTTTCTTT. The full variable domain, its missing parts supplied by reference TRBV7-2 and TRBJ1-1, is GAGVSQSPSNKVTEKGKDVELRCDPISGHTALYWYRQSLGQGLEFLIYFQGNSAPDKSGLPSDRFSAERTGGSVSTLTIQRTQQEDSAVYLCASRAGGAGEAFFGQGTRLTVV.